Presented here are 29 T cell receptor beta chains from one specimen sequenced in a study of T-cell reconstitution after alpha-beta-depleted transplantation in children. Construction of the TCRbeta library involved unique molecular identifiers. TCRdb reprocessed the PCR reads via MiXCR and lists one record per CDR3 protein. The table shows roughly 590,000 distinct CDR3 sequences, with 15% to 20% occurring only once. The sequenced sample was PBMCs from the stem cell graft donor, obtained from the stem cell graft. The receptors come from a human donor who donated a stem cell graft to a child with acute myeloid leukemia.

V is TRBV29-1 and J is TRBJ2-1; TRBD1 agrees at 10 bases. CDR3 length: 13 amino acids. Germline assignment: CDR1 SQVTM and CDR2 ANQGSEA. V was pared by 6 bases and J by 4 bases, with 3 bases of the junction left unmatched. CDR3 region: CSVSGQGYNEQFF. CDR3 sequence (DNA): TGCAGCGTGTCGGGACAGGGGTACAATGAGCAGTTCTTC.

The rearrangement joins TRBV4-1 to TRBJ1-6; 7 bases are shared with TRBD1. Germline trimming cut 0 bases from V and 7 bases from J; bases unmatched to any gene: 6. Germline-derived CDR1 and CDR2 are MGHRA and YSYEKL. The CDR3 sequence is 16 residues long. Here the CDR3 reads CASSQEQGRTNSPLHF. CDR3 coding DNA: TGCGCCAGCAGCCAAGAACAGGGGAGGACGAATTCACCCCTCCACTTT.

This clonotype has at least ten counts. In nucleotides, the CDR3 is TGCAGTGCTAGAGACCGGGAAAAGGCCATCTATAGCACAGATACGCAGTATTTT. It specifies CSARDREKAIYSTDTQYF. The rearrangement links TRBV20-1 to TRBJ2-3; D is perhaps TRBD2 (5 bases). Trimming took off 0 bases at V and 0 bases at J, with 19 bases between the two ends. Germline V gives CDR1 DFQATT, CDR2 SNEGSKA (reference sequence). CDR3 size: 18 residues.

The sample holds a few counts of this clonotype. The rearrangement uses TRBV12-3 or TRBV12-4 and TRBJ1-2; no firm D call. Deletions cut 5 bases from V and 0 bases from J, with 10 bases between. The CDR3 is 14 residues long. The CDR3: CASSLTASNYGYTF. The CDR3 DNA sequence: TGTGCCAGCAGTCTTACAGCCTCTAACTATGGCTACACCTTC.

This clonotype has at least ten counts. The chain employs TRBV20-1 and TRBJ2-3; TRBD2 matches 14 bases. V lost 3 bases to trimming and J lost 0 bases; unmatched junction nucleotides: 17. Germline CDR1 is DFQATT and CDR2 is SNEGSKA (reference sequence). The CDR3 has 21 residues. The CDR3, as DNA: TGCAGTGCTAGTTATCTTTGGGGACTAGCGGGGGAGTCGTATAGCACAGATACGCAGTATTTT. As protein: CSASYLWGLAGESYSTDTQYF.

This clonotype was detected only a few times. The chain recombines TRBV5-1 with TRBJ2-5, with 10 bases lining up with TRBD2. The V segment lost 0 bases and the J segment 2 bases; nucleotides outside the gene matches: 4. Germline CDR1 and CDR2: SGHRS and YFSETQ. The CDR3 extends over 16 amino acids. CDR3 sequence: CASSLGTAGGQETQYF. The CDR3 nucleotides read TGCGCCAGCAGCTTGGGTACAGCGGGGGGGCAAGAGACCCAGTACTTC.

The V and J genes are TRBV12-3 or TRBV12-4 and TRBJ2-2; D gene unclear. The V and J ends lost 3 bases and 1 base respectively, with 9 bases between them. The CDR3 spans 15 residues. Written as DNA, the CDR3 is TGTGCCAGCAGTTTCGCCGATTGGAACACCGGGGAGCTGTTTTTT. Its translation is CASSFADWNTGELFF.

As for this clonotype: A clone one base away is much larger, so this may be a read error. In DNA form, the CDR3 reads TGTGCCACCAATGCCAGAAGGGCTAGCGGCTACTACAATGAGCAGTTCTTC. The encoded protein is CATNARRASGYYNEQFF. The chain links TRBV24-1 to TRBJ2-1; TRBD2 aligns across 7 bases. The CDR3 totals 17 residues. Germline values: CDR1 KGHDR, CDR2 SFDVKD. After removal of 8 bases from V and 3 bases from J, the junction contained 15 bases not matched to a gene.

This clonotype was found many times. The V gene is TRBV12-3 or TRBV12-4, the J gene TRBJ2-6, with 10 bases lining up with TRBD1. This CDR3 region has 19 residues. J was trimmed by 0 bases and V by 6 bases; bases with no gene match: 11. CDR3 sequence reads: CASRPPRDRGYSGANVLTF. In nucleotides, the CDR3 is TGTGCCAGCAGACCCCCGCGGGACAGGGGTTACTCTGGGGCCAACGTCCTGACTTTC.

This chain joins TRBV6-1 and TRBJ2-5; D possibly matches TRBD1 or TRBD2 (5 bases each). The germline V and J ends were trimmed by 1 base and 5 bases, with 11 bases remaining between them. The CDR3 runs 14 residues. Per the germline V gene, CDR1 is MNHNS and CDR2 is SASEGT. The CDR3 spells CASSEGGSPETQYF. Written as DNA, the CDR3 is TGTGCCAGCAGTGAAGGGGGGTCGCCGGAGACCCAGTACTTC.

The sample holds many counts of this clonotype. The rearrangement uses TRBV20-1 and TRBJ1-5, with a possible D match to TRBD1 (6 bases). The germline gives CDR1 DFQATT, CDR2 SNEGSKA (reference sequence). Trimming pared 0 bases from V and 2 bases from J, leaving 14 bases between. The CDR3 extends over 16 amino acids. CDR3 DNA sequence: TGCAGTGCTAGAGAGAAGGGGGAATTGGGCAATCAGCCCCAGCATTTT. Its translation: CSAREKGELGNQPQHF.

This clonotype was seen many times. The chain joins TRBV24-1 to TRBJ2-1; no reliable D call. CDR1 and CDR2 (germline): KGHDR, SFDVKD. The CDR3 length is 14 residues. The V gene lost 4 bases and the J gene lost 5 bases, with 11 bases spanning the gap. The CDR3: CATSETGLHNEQFF. CDR3 DNA sequence: TGTGCCACCAGTGAGACCGGGCTACACAATGAGCAGTTCTTC.

The genes are TRBV6-2 or TRBV6-3 and TRBJ2-5; D is possibly TRBD2 (6 bases). Trimming cost V 7 bases and J 4 bases, with 13 bases left between them. The CDR3 loop spans 13 amino acids. Germline CDR1 and CDR2: MNHEY and SVGEGT. In DNA form, the CDR3 reads TGTGCCAGCACCCCGGAGGGTCGAGAGACCCAGTACTTC. This translates into CASTPEGRETQYF.

This clonotype was observed a few times. The chain uses TRBV12-3 or TRBV12-4 and TRBJ1-2, with 7 positions matching TRBD1. The J segment lost 7 bases and the V segment lost 3 bases, leaving 8 bases of the junction unmatched. The CDR3 is 14 residues long. CDR3 residues: CASSFRTGPSGYTF. The CDR3 DNA reads as TGTGCCAGCAGTTTCCGGACAGGACCCAGTGGCTACACCTTC.

This clonotype was seen many times. J is TRBJ2-5 and V is TRBV15; D gene unclear. Trimming took 4 bases from V and 5 from J, leaving 5 bases between them. In germline, CDR1 is LNHNV, CDR2 YYDKDF (reference sequence). The CDR3 is 11 residues long. DNA of the CDR3: TGTGCCACCAGCATTAGCGAGACCCAGTACTTC. Translation: CATSISETQYF.

CDR3 in amino acids: CASSPPSGGLMREQYF. CDR3 sequence (DNA): TGTGCCAGCTCACCACCGAGTGGGGGGCTGATGAGGGAGCAGTACTTC. The chain links TRBV18 to TRBJ2-7; either TRBD1 or TRBD2 may fit D (6 bases each). The CDR3 is 16 residues long. Germline CDR1 KGHSH, CDR2 LQKENI. V was clipped by 0 bases and J by 7 bases, with 19 bases between them.

This clonotype was counted at least ten times. The V call is TRBV5-1, the J call TRBJ2-2; TRBD1 is a possible D gene (5 bases). Trimming cost V 2 bases and J 2 bases, with 13 bases left between them. This CDR3 has 16 amino acids. Germline CDR1 reads SGHRS; CDR2 reads YFSETQ. CDR3 bases: TGCGCCAGCAGCTTAAGGCAGGGTCATAACACCGGGGAGCTGTTTTTT. Protein: CASSLRQGHNTGELFF.

The chain couples TRBV7-9 to TRBJ2-7; TRBD1 matches 7 bases. J gave up 2 bases and V 5 bases, and 6 bases lay outside the gene matches. This CDR3 spans 14 amino acids. Germline lookup yields CDR1 SEHNR and CDR2 FQNEAQ (reference sequence). The CDR3 DNA is TGTGCCAGCAGCCTTGCCGGGACAGCCTACGAGCAGTACTTC. This sequence encodes CASSLAGTAYEQYF.

V and J are TRBV6-5 and TRBJ2-6; D might be TRBD1 (6 bases). The CDR3 has 17 residues. Germline loops: CDR1 MNHEY, CDR2 SVGAGI. Trimming pared 3 bases from V and 0 bases from J, leaving 12 bases between. CDR3 region: CASSYSGVYSGANVLTF. CDR3 DNA: TGTGCCAGCAGTTATTCAGGGGTCTACTCTGGGGCCAACGTCCTGACTTTC.

This clonotype was seen ten or more times. The V gene is TRBV29-1, the J gene TRBJ2-2; 10 bases line up with TRBD2. The CDR3 is 14 amino acids. V lost 7 bases to trimming and J lost 4 bases; unmatched junction nucleotides: 6. From germline, CDR1 is SQVTM and CDR2 ANQGSEA. The CDR3 DNA reads TGCAGCGCCCAGACTAGCGGGCTCACCGGGGAGCTGTTTTTT. It is translated as CSAQTSGLTGELFF.

In its sample, this clonotype was seen many times. The J gene is TRBJ2-5, the V gene TRBV12-3 or TRBV12-4; D remains ambiguous. V was pared by 6 bases and J by 6 bases, with 11 bases between. The CDR3 runs to 12 residues. This chain's CDR3 is CASSYFGQTQYF. CDR3 nucleotides: TGTGCCAGCAGCTATTTCGGTCAGACCCAGTACTTC.

This clonotype was picked up many times. V usage is TRBV25-1 and J usage is TRBJ1-5; maybe TRBD1 (5 bases). CDR1 is MGHDK, CDR2 SYGVNS, per germline. This CDR3 contains 14 residues. V was shortened by 2 bases and J by 3 bases, with 8 bases between the two germline ends. This chain's CDR3 is CASSEGGINQPQHF. CDR3 nucleotides: TGTGCCAGCAGTGAAGGGGGAATCAATCAGCCCCAGCATTTT.

In its sample, this clonotype was seen many times. The V call is TRBV7-9, the J call TRBJ2-5, with 7 bases matching TRBD1. Per germline, CDR1 SEHNR and CDR2 FQNEAQ (reference sequence). The CDR3 consists of 14 residues. V shed 2 bases and J 3 bases; nucleotides not matched to a gene: 3. Written as DNA, the CDR3 is TGTGCCAGCAGCTTACCCGGGACAGAAGAGACCCAGTACTTC. Protein product: CASSLPGTEETQYF.

This rearrangement joins TRBV4-3 to TRBJ2-2, with D tentatively TRBD1 or TRBD2 (5 bases each). In germline, CDR1 is LGHNA, CDR2 YSLEER. The V gene lost 4 bases and the J gene lost 0 bases, with 12 bases spanning the gap. CDR3 length: 16 amino acids. CDR3 in amino acids: CASSRIGTANTGELFF. CDR3 bases: TGCGCCAGCAGCCGAATTGGGACGGCGAACACCGGGGAGCTGTTTTTT.

This clonotype came up many times. J is TRBJ2-3 and V is TRBV29-1; tentatively, D is TRBD1 (5 bases). The CDR3 totals 14 residues. Germline CDR1 and CDR2: SQVTM and ANQGSEA. Trimming pared 6 bases from V and 3 bases from J, leaving 16 bases between. CDR3 residues: CSVPAGSVTDTQYF. DNA for the CDR3: TGCAGCGTCCCCGCAGGGTCCGTGACAGATACGCAGTATTTT.

V and J are TRBV29-1 and TRBJ1-1; the D is unclear. CDR1 is SQVTM, CDR2 ANQGSEA, per germline. This CDR3 has 14 amino acids. V lost 5 bases, J lost 4 bases, and 17 bases lay in between. The CDR3 region is CSVRSGLRVTEAFF. As DNA, the CDR3 is TGCAGCGTTAGATCAGGCCTCCGGGTCACTGAAGCTTTCTTT.

The genes are TRBV12-3 or TRBV12-4 and TRBJ1-1; D not resolved. The CDR3 covers 13 residues. V was pared by 1 base and J by 8 bases, with 11 bases between. The CDR3 coding sequence is TGTGCCAGCAGTTTAGTCGGGCCGTCCGAAGCTTTCTTT. Translation gives CASSLVGPSEAFF.

Details on this clonotype: This sequence may be a read error, since a much larger clone differs from it by one base. The rearrangement uses TRBV20-1 and TRBJ1-2; D gene ambiguous. The CDR3 runs to 12 residues. Trimming took off 4 bases at V and 4 bases at J, with 10 bases between the two ends. The germline V gene encodes CDR1 DFQATT and CDR2 SNEGSKA (reference sequence). CDR3 region: CSAIEAGYGYTF. The CDR3 DNA follows: TGCAGTGCTATAGAAGCCGGCTATGGCTACACCTTC.

This clonotype has a count of ten or more. The chain joins TRBV7-8 to TRBJ2-1; the D gene is possibly TRBD2 (6 bases). In germline, CDR1 is SGHVS, CDR2 FQNEAQ. Trimming stripped 5 bases from V and 6 bases from J, with 26 bases between. The CDR3 extends over 18 amino acids. CDR3 DNA sequence: TGTGCCAGCAGCGACCTTGGGGATAACTCCGGGACTTCCAATGAGCAGTTCTTC. It encodes CASSDLGDNSGTSNEQFF.